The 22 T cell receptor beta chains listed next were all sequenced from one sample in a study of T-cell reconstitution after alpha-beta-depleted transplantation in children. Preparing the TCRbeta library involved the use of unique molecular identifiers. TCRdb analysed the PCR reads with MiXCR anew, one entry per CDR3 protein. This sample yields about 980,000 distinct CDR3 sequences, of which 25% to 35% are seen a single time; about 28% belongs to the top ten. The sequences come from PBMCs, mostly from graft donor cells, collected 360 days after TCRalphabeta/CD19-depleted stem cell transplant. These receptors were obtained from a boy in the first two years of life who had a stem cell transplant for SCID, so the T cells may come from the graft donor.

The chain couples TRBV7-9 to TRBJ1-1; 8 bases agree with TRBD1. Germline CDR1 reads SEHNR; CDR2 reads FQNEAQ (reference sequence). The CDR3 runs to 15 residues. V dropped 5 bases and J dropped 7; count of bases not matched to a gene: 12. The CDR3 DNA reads TGTGCCAGCAGCGCGGGGCAGGGGGCGACCGATGAAGCTTTCTTT. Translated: CASSAGQGATDEAFF.

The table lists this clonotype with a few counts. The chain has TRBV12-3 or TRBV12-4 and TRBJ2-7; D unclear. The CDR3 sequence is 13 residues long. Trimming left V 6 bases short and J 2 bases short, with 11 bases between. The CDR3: CASRKDAPYEQYF. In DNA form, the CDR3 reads TGTGCCAGCAGGAAGGACGCCCCCTACGAGCAGTACTTC.

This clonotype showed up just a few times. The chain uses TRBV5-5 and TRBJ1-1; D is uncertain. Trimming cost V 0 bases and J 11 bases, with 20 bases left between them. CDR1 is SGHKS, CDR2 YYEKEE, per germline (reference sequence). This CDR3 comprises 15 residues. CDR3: CASSLAPDDPRRAFF. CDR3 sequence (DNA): TGTGCCAGCAGCTTGGCCCCCGATGACCCACGGAGGGCTTTCTTT.

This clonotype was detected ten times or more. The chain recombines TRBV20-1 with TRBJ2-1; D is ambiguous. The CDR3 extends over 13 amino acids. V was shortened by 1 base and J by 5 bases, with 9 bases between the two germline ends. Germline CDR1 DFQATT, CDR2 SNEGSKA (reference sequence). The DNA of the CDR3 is TGCAGTGCTAGAGCCTCTCTTGACAATGAGCAGTTCTTC. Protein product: CSARASLDNEQFF.

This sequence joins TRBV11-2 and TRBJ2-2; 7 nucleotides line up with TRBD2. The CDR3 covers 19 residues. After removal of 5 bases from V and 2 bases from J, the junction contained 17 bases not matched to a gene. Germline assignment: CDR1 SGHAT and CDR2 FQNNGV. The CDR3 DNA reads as TGTGCCAGCAGCCATCCGACGGTAGCGGGCGAGAAAAACACCGGGGAGCTGTTTTTT. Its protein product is CASSHPTVAGEKNTGELFF.

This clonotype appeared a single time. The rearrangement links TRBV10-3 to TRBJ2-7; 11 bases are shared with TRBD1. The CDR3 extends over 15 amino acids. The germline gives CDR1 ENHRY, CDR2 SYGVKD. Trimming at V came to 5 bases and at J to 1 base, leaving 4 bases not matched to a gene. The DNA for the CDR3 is TGTGCCATCAGTCGGACAGGGGGCAGATCCTACGAGCAGTACTTC. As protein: CAISRTGGRSYEQYF.

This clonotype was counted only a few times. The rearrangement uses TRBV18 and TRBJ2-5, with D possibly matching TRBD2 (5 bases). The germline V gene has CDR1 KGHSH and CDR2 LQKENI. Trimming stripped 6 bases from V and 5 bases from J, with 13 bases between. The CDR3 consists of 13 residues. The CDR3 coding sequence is TGTGCCAGCTCGCCCCCGGGGATGGAGACCCAGTACTTC. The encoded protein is CASSPPGMETQYF.

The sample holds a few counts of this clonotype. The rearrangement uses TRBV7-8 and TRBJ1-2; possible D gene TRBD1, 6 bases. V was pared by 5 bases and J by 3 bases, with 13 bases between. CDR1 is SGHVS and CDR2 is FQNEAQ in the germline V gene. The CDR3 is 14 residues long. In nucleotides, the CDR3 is TGTGCCAGCAGCCCAACCGGGACACACTATGGCTACACCTTC. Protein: CASSPTGTHYGYTF.

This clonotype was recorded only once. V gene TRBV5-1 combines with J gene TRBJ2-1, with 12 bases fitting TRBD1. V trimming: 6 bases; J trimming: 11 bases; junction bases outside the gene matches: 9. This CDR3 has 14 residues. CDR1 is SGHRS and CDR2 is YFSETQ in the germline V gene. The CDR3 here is CASTARDRGLKQFF. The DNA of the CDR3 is TGCGCCAGCACGGCCCGGGACAGGGGGCTTAAGCAGTTCTTC. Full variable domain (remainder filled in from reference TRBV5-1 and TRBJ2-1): KAGVTQTPRYLIKTRGQQVTLSCSPISGHRSVSWYQQTPGQGLQFLFEYFSETQRNKGNFPGRFSGRQFSNSRSEMNVSTLELGDSALYLCASTARDRGLKQFFGPGTRLTVL.

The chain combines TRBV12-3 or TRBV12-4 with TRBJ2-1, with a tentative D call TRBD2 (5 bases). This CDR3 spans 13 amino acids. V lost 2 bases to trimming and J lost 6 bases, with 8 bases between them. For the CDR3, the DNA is TGTGCCAGCAGTTTATATAGCGTCAATGAGCAGTTCTTC. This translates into CASSLYSVNEQFF.

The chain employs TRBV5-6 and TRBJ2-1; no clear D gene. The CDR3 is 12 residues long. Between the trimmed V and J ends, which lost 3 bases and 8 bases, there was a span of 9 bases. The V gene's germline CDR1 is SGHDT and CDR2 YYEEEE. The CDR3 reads CASSYVFDEQFF. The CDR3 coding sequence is TGTGCCAGCAGCTACGTATTCGATGAGCAGTTCTTC.

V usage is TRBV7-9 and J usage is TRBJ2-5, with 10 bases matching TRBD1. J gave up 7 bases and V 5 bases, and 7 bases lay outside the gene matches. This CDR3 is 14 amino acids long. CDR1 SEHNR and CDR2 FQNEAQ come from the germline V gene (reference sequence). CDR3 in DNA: TGTGCCAGCAGCACTGACAGGGGGCCCTTGACCCAGTACTTC. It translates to CASSTDRGPLTQYF.

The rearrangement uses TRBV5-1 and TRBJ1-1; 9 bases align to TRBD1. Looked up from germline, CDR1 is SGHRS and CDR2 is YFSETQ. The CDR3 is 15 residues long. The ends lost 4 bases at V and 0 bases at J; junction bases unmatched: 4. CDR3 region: CASSGRTGVNTEAFF. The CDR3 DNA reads TGCGCCAGCAGCGGACGGACAGGGGTGAACACTGAAGCTTTCTTT.

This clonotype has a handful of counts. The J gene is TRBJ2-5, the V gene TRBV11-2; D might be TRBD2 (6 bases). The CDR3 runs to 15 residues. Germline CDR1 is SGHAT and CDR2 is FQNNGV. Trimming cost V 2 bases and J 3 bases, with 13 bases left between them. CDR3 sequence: CASSLIGGAKETQYF. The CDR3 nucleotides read TGTGCCAGCAGCTTAATCGGCGGGGCCAAAGAGACCCAGTACTTC.

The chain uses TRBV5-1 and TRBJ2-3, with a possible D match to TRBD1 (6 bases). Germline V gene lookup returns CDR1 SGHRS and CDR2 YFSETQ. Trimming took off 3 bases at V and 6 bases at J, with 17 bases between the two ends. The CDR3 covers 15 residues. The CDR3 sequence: CASSSGQGKTDTQYF. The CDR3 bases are TGCGCCAGCAGCTCCGGGCAGGGGAAAACTGATACGCAGTATTTT.

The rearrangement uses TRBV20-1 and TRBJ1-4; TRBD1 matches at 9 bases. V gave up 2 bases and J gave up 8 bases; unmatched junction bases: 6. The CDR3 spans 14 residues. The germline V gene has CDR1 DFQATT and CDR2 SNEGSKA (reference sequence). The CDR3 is CSARTGTGREKLFF. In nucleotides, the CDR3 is TGCAGTGCTAGAACCGGGACAGGGAGGGAAAAACTGTTTTTT.

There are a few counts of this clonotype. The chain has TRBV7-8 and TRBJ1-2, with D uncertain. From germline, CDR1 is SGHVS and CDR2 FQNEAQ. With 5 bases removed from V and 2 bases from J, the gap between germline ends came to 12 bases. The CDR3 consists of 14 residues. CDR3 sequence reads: CASSPQWINYGYTF. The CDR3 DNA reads TGTGCCAGCAGCCCGCAATGGATCAACTATGGCTACACCTTC. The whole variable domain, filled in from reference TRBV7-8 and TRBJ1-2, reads GAGVSQSPRYKVAKRGQDVALRCDPISGHVSLFWYQQALGQGPEFLTYFQNEAQLDKSGLPSDRFFAERPEGSVSTLKIQRTQQEDSAVYLCASSPQWINYGYTFGSGTRLTVV.

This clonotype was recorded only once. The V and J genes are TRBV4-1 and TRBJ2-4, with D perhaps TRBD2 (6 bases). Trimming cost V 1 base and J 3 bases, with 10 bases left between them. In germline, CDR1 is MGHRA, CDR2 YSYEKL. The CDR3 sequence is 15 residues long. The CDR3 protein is CASSQGKGGKNIQYF. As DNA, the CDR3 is TGCGCCAGCAGCCAAGGCAAGGGAGGCAAAAACATTCAGTACTTC.

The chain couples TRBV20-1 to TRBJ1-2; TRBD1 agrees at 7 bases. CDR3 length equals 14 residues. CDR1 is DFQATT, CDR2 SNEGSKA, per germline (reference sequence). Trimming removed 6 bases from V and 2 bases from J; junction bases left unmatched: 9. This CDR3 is CSAVNRGPNYGYTF. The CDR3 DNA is TGCAGTGCCGTTAACAGGGGACCCAACTATGGCTACACCTTC.

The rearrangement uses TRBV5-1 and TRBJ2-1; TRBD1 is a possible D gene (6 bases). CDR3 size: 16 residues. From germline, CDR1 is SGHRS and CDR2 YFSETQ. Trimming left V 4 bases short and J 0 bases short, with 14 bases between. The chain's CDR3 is CASSPQGSSSYNEQFF. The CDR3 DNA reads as TGCGCCAGCAGCCCACAGGGAAGTAGCTCCTACAATGAGCAGTTCTTC.

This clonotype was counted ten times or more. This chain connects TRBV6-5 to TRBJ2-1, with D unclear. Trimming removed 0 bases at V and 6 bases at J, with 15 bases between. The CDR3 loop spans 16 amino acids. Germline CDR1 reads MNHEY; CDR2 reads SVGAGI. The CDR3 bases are TGTGCCAGCAGTTACTCTTCGGTGCCCCTCGCCAATGAGCAGTTCTTC. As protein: CASSYSSVPLANEQFF.

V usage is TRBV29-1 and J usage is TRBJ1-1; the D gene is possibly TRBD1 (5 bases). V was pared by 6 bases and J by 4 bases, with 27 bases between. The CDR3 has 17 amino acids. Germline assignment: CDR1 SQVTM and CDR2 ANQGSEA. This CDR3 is CSVDRDRGGLLVTEAFF. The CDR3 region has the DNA TGCAGCGTAGACCGGGACCGGGGGGGACTATTGGTCACTGAAGCTTTCTTT.